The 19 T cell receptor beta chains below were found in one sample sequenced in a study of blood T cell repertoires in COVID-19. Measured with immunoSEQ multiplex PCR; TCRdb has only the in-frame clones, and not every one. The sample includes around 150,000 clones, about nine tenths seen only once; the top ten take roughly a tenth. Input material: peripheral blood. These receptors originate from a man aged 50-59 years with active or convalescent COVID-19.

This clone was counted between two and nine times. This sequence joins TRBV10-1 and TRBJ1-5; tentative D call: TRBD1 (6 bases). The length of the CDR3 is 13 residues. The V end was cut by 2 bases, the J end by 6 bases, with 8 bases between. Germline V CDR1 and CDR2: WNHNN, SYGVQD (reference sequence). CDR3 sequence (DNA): TGCGCCAGCAGTGAGACAGGGTTTCAGCCCCAGCATTTT. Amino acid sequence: CASSETGFQPQHF.

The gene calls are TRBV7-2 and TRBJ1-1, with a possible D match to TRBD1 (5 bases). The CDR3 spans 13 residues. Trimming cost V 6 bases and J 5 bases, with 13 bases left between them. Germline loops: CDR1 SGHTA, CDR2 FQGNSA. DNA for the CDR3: TGTGCCAGCAGTAATCCGGGGGGAACTGAAGCTTTCTTT. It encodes CASSNPGGTEAFF.

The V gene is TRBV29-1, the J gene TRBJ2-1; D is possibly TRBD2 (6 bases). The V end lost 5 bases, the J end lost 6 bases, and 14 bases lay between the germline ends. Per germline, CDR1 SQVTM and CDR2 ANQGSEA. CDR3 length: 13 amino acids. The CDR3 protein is CSVHLGTLNEQFF. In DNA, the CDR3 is TGCAGCGTTCACCTCGGGACTCTCAATGAGCAGTTCTTC.

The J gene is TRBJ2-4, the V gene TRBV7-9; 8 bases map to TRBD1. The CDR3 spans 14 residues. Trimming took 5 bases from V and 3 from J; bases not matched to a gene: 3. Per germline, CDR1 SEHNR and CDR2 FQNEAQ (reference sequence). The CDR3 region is CASSPGTGKNIQYF. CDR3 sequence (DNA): TGTGCCAGCAGCCCCGGGACAGGCAAAAACATTCAGTACTTC.

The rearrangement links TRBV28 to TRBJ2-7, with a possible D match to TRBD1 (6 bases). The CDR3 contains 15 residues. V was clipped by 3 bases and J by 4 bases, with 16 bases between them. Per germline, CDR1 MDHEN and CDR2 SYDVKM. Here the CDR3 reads CASSLTGQIRYEQYF. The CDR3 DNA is TGTGCCAGCAGTTTGACAGGTCAAATAAGGTACGAGCAGTACTTC.

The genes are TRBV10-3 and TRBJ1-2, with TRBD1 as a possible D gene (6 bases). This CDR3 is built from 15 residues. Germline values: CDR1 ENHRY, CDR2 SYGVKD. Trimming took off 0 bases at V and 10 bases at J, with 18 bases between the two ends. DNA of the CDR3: TGTGCCATCAGTGAGTCGATGAACAGGGCGAAAGACTACACCTTC. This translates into CAISESMNRAKDYTF.

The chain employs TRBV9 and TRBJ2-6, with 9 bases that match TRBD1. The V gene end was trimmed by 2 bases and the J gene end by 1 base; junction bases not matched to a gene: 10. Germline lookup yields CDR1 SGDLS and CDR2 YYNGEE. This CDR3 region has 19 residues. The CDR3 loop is CASSVSLGGTGSGANVLTF. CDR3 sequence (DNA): TGTGCCAGCAGCGTTTCCTTGGGTGGGACAGGGTCTGGGGCCAACGTCCTGACTTTC.

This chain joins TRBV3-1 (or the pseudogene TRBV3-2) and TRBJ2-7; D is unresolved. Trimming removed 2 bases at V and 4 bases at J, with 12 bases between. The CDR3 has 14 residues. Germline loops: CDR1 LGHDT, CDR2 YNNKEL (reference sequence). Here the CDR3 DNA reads TGTGCCAGCAGCCAATCCAACAGTTTATACGAGCAGTACTTC. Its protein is CASSQSNSLYEQYF.

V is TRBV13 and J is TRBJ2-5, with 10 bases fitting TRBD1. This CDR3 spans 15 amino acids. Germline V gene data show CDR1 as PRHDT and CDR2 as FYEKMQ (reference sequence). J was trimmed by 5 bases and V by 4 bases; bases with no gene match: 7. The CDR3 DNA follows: TGTGCCAGCAGCTCGACAGGGGGCGAGAGGGAGACCCAGTACTTC. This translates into CASSSTGGERETQYF.

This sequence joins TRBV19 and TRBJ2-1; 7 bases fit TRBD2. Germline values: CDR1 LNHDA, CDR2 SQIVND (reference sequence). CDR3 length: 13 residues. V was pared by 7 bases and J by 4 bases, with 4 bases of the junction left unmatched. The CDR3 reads CASISSGYNEQFF. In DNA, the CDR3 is TGTGCCAGTATCTCTAGCGGATACAATGAGCAGTTCTTC. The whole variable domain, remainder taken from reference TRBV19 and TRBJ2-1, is DGGITQSPKYLFRKEGQNVTLSCEQNLNHDAMYWYRQDPGQGLRLIYYSQIVNDFQKGDIAEGYSVSREKKESFPLTVTSAQKNPTAFYLCASISSGYNEQFFGPGTRLTVL.

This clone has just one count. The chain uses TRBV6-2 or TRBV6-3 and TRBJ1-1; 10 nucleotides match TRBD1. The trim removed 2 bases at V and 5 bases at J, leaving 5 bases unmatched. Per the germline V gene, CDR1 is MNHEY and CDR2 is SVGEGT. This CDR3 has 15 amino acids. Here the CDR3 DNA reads TGTGCCAGCAGTTACGGGACAGGGGCGAGGACTGAAGCTTTCTTT. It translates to CASSYGTGARTEAFF.

CDR3 DNA: TGTGCCAGTAGTTCTCCGACAGGGGGAGCGATGAACACTGAAGCTTTCTTT. Protein: CASSSPTGGAMNTEAFF. The gene calls are TRBV19 and TRBJ1-1, with 9 nucleotides matching TRBD1. Germline V gene sequence: CDR1 LNHDA, CDR2 SQIVND (reference sequence). The CDR3 has 17 amino acids. The trim removed 5 bases at V and 0 bases at J, leaving 10 bases unmatched.

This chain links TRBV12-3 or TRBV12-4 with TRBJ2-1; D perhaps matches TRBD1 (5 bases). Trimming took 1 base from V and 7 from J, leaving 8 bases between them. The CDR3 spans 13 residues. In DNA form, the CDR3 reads TGTGCCAGCAGTTTAGTGGGGCGGAATGAGCAGTTCTTC. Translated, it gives CASSLVGRNEQFF.

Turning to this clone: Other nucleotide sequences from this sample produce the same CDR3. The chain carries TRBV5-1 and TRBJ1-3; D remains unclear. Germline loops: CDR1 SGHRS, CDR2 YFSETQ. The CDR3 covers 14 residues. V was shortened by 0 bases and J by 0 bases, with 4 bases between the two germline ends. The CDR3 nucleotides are TGCGCCAGCAGCTTGGACAACTCTGGAAACACCATATATTTT. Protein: CASSLDNSGNTIYF.

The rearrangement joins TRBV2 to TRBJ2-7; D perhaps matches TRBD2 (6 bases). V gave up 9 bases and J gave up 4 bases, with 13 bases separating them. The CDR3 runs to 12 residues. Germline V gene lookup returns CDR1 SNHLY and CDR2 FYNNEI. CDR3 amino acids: CASTGEGYEQYF. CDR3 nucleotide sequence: TGTGCCAGTACGGGAGAGGGGTACGAGCAGTACTTC. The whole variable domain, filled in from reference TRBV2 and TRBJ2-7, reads EPEVTQTPSHQVTQMGQEVILRCVPISNHLYFYWYRQILGQKVEFLVSFYNNEISEKSEIFDDQFSVERPDGSNFTLKIRSTKLEDSAMYFCASTGEGYEQYFGPGTRLTVT.

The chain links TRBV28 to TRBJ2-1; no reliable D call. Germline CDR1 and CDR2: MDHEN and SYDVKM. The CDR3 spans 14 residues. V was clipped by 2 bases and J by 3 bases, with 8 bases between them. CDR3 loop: CASSLGQVYNEQFF. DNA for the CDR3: TGTGCCAGCAGTTTAGGGCAGGTCTACAATGAGCAGTTCTTC. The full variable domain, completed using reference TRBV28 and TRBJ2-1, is DVKVTQSSRYLVKRTGEKVFLECVQDMDHENMFWYRQDPGLGLRLIYFSYDVKMKEKGDIPEGYSVSREKKERFSLILESASTNQTSMYLCASSLGQVYNEQFFGPGTRLTVL.

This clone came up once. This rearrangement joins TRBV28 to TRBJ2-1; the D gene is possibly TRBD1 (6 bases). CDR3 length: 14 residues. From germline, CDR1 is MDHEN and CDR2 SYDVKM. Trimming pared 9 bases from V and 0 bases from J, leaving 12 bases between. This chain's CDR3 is CARPRGSSYNEQFF. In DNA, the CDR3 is TGTGCCAGGCCGAGGGGGAGCTCCTACAATGAGCAGTTCTTC.

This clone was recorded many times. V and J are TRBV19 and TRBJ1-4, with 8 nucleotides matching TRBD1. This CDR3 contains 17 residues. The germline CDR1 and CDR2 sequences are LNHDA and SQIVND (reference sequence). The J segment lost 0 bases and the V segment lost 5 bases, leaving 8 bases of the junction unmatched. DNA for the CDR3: TGTGCCAGTAGTCCGGGACAGGACCTGTCAACTAATGAAAAACTGTTTTTT. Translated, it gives CASSPGQDLSTNEKLFF.

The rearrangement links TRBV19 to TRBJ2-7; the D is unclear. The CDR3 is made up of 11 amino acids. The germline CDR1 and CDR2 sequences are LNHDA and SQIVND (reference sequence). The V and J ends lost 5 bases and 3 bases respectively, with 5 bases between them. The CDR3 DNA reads TGTGCCAGTAGTGGCAGCTACGAGCAGTACTTC. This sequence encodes CASSGSYEQYF.